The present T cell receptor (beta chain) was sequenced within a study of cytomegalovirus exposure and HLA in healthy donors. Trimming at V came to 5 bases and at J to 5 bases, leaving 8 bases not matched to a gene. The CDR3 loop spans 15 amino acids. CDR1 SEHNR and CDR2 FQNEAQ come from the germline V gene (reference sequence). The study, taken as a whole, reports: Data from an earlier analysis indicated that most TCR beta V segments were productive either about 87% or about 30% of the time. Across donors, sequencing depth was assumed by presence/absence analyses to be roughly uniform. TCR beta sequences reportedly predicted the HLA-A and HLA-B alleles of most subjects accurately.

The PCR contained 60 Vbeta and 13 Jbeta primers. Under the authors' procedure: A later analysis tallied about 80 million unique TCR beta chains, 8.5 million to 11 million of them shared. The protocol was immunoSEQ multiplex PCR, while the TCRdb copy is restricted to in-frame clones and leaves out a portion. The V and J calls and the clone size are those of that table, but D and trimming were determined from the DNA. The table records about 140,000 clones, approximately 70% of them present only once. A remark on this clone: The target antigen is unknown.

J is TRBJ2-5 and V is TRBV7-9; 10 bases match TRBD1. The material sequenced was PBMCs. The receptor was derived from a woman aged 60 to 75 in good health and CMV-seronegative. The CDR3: CASSPLRTGGETQYF. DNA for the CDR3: TGTGCCAGCAGCCCGCTACGGACAGGGGGTGAGACCCAGTACTTC.